These T cell receptor beta chains were read from a single sample in a study of blood T cell repertoires in COVID-19. Assay used: immunoSEQ multiplex PCR; TCRdb lists only in-frame clones, some missing. The table lists 200,000 to 250,000 clones, approximately 88% of them singletons. The sequencing sample was made of peripheral blood. The receptors derive from a woman aged 25 to 39 with COVID-19, enrolled during active disease. CDR3s include the opening cysteine and the closing phenylalanine or tryptophan. The order of the fields is D gene, J gene, clone size, V gene, CDR3 DNA, CDR3 protein. The D gene is left open where the match is weak. Size is omitted from some rows. Given values are once, few, many or a class for expanded clones.

.,TRBJ1-1,.,TRBV2,TGTGCCAGCAGGGAAGGTATTCAGGGTACTGAAGCTTTCTTT,CASREGIQGTEAFF
TRBD1,TRBJ1-6,.,TRBV7-2,TGTGCCAGCAGCTTAGGGACCGGGACAGTTAATTCACCCCTCCACTTT,CASSLGTGTVNSPLHF
TRBD1,TRBJ2-5,.,TRBV4-1,TGCGCCAGCAGCCCCCGGGACAGAGAGACCCAGTACTTC,CASSPRDRETQYF
.,TRBJ2-5,.,TRBV19,TGTGCCAGTGAGGACAGACAAGAGACCCAGTACTTC,CASEDRQETQYF
TRBD1,TRBJ1-1,.,TRBV29-1,TGCAGCGTGACAGGGGGGATGGGCACTGAAGCTTTCTTT,CSVTGGMGTEAFF
TRBD1,TRBJ1-2,.,TRBV7-6,TGTGCCAGCAGCTCGGACAGGGGAGGCTACACCTTC,CASSSDRGGYTF
.,TRBJ1-6,.,TRBV5-1,TGCGCCAGCAGCGAGAGCTTATCAAAGGGGGAGAATTCACCCCTCCACTTT,CASSESLSKGENSPLHF
.,TRBJ2-3,.,TRBV7-9,TGTGCCAGCAGCTCTGAGACAGATACGCAGTATTTT,CASSSETDTQYF
TRBD2,TRBJ2-3,.,TRBV28,TGTGCCAGCAGTTTAGGACTAGCGGGACGCACAGATACGCAGTATTTT,CASSLGLAGRTDTQYF
TRBD1,TRBJ2-7,.,TRBV10-3,TGTGCCATCAGTGAAGGGGACAGCCCCTACGAGCAGTACTTC,CAISEGDSPYEQYF
TRBD2,TRBJ2-3,.,TRBV7-8,TGTGCCAGCAGCTTAGCCCTAGCGGGAGTAGGGACAGATACGCAGTATTTT,CASSLALAGVGTDTQYF
TRBD2,TRBJ2-3,.,TRBV3-1/TRBV3-2,TGTGCCAGCAGCCAAGCCGGGGGGGGCACAGATACGCAGTATTTT,CASSQAGGGTDTQYF
.,TRBJ1-4,.,TRBV7-9,TGTGCCAGCAGCCAAAGGACAGTACCCAATGAAAAACTGTTTTTT,CASSQRTVPNEKLFF
TRBD1,TRBJ2-3,.,TRBV30,TGTGCCTCGGACAGGGCCCATACGCAGTATTTT,CASDRAHTQYF
.,TRBJ1-2,few,TRBV2,TGTGCCAGCAGTGAAGGGCTTTATGGCTACACCTTC,CASSEGLYGYTF
.,TRBJ2-3,.,TRBV19,TGTGCCAGTAGTATTCGAGCAGGGGACACAGATACGCAGTATTTT,CASSIRAGDTDTQYF
.,TRBJ2-2,.,TRBV18,TGTGCCAGCTCACCACCTGACAGTATACACGGGGAGCTGTTTTTT,CASSPPDSIHGELFF
TRBD1,TRBJ1-3,.,TRBV12-5,TGTGCTAGTGGTAAGGACCGGGACAGGGGAAACACCATATATTTT,CASGKDRDRGNTIYF
TRBD2,TRBJ2-7,.,TRBV28,TGTGCCAGCAGTTTGGGCTTTCGGCGGGAGAACGAGCAGTACTTC,CASSLGFRRENEQYF
.,TRBJ2-1,.,TRBV6-2/TRBV6-3,TGTGCCAGCAGTAGGACTATCGGCACTCTGGATGAGCAGTTCTTC,CASSRTIGTLDEQFF
TRBD2,TRBJ2-1,.,TRBV3-1/TRBV3-2,TGTGCCAGCAGGCTAGCGGGGTCTATATTTGGTGAGCAGTTCTTC,CASRLAGSIFGEQFF
.,TRBJ2-2,.,TRBV7-7,TGTGCTAGCAGCTTAGACCTGGGGGGTCTGACCGGGGAGCTGTTTTTT,CASSLDLGGLTGELFF
TRBD2,TRBJ2-2,once,TRBV4-3,TGCGCCAGCAGCCAAAGCAGAGGGAGGGCTATTACCGGGGAGCTGTTTTTT,CASSQSRGRAITGELFF
TRBD2,TRBJ2-5,.,TRBV7-6,TGTGCCAGCAGCTTAGAAACTAGCGGGGGGGGACAAGAGACCCAGTACTTC,CASSLETSGGGQETQYF
.,TRBJ2-1,.,TRBV29-1,TGCAGCGTTCGTAGGGGAATGACTAGGTTCAATGAGCAGTTCTTC,CSVRRGMTRFNEQFF
TRBD2,TRBJ2-1,.,TRBV11-3,TGTGCCAGCCGGACTAGCGGGCCCCGCGTTTTTTATGAGCAGTTCTTC,CASRTSGPRVFYEQFF
.,TRBJ1-2,few,TRBV6-1,TGTGCCAGCAGTGATAAGAGGAAAAAGTTCTATGGCTACACCTTC,CASSDKRKKFYGYTF
TRBD1,TRBJ1-4,.,TRBV7-9,TGTGCCAGCAGCTTAGGACAGGGACGGACGAATGAAAAACTGTTTTTT,CASSLGQGRTNEKLFF
TRBD1,TRBJ1-1,.,TRBV6-2/TRBV6-3,TGTGCCAGCAGTAGACAGGGGAGGGCTTTCTTT,CASSRQGRAFF
.,TRBJ2-3,.,TRBV19,TGTGCCAGCGACAGAGGAGGCACAGATACGCAGTATTTT,CASDRGGTDTQYF